Below are 6 T cell receptor beta chains sequenced from a single sample in a study of CD8 T cells in ankylosing spondylitis. The study's findings and limits: Ankylosing spondylitis blood seemed to carry a telltale TCR beta motif made of seven or eight highly homologous variants.

The antigens of these receptors remain unknown. TCRdb recomputed calls from the 5' RACE reads with MiXCR, one row per CDR3 protein. Counted here are approximately 540,000 distinct CDR3 sequences, about 13% occurring once; the ten biggest clones make up nearly 7%. Sequenced input: blood, either unsorted or a sorted T cell fraction (not recorded which). Receptors originate from a male donor with ankylosing spondylitis.

This chain joins TRBV3-1 and TRBJ2-2; TRBD1 is a possible D gene (6 bases). Germline V CDR1 and CDR2: LGHDT, YNNKEL (reference sequence). The CDR3 sequence is 14 residues long. Trimming shortened V by 7 bases and J by 4 bases, and 13 bases separated the two germline ends. The CDR3 reads CASKPQGSTGELFF. The CDR3 region has the DNA TGTGCCAGCAAACCACAGGGTTCCACCGGGGAGCTGTTTTTT.

This clonotype was detected a few times. V is TRBV3-1 and J is TRBJ2-7; D may be TRBD1 or TRBD2 (6 bases each). Between the trimmed V and J ends, which lost 2 bases and 5 bases, there was a span of 28 bases. CDR3 length equals 19 residues. Germline V CDR1 and CDR2: LGHDT, YNNKEL (reference sequence). The CDR3 spells CASSQWGAAASAEGDEQYF. CDR3 in DNA: TGTGCCAGCAGCCAATGGGGGGCAGCGGCTAGCGCTGAGGGGGACGAGCAGTACTTC.

The CDR3 is CSATGGAQTDTQYF. The CDR3 DNA is TGCAGTGCTACAGGGGGGGCGCAAACAGATACGCAGTATTTT. V gene TRBV20-1 combines with J gene TRBJ2-3, with D perhaps being TRBD1 or TRBD2 (7 bases each). Trimming stripped 4 bases from V and 3 bases from J, with 14 bases between. CDR3 size: 14 residues. The V gene's germline CDR1 is DFQATT and CDR2 SNEGSKA (reference sequence).

This clonotype was seen a handful of times. V usage is TRBV28 and J usage is TRBJ1-1; D is unresolved. Germline CDR1 MDHEN, CDR2 SYDVKM. The CDR3 consists of 12 residues. V lost 4 bases and J 1 base, leaving 4 bases between the germline ends. The CDR3 DNA sequence: TGTGCCAGCAGTTCACAGAACACTGAAGCTTTCTTT. Translated: CASSSQNTEAFF.

The chain uses TRBV11-2 and TRBJ1-1; perhaps TRBD1 as D (6 bases). The CDR3 consists of 15 residues. Trimming stripped 5 bases from V and 3 bases from J, with 16 bases between. Germline V gene data show CDR1 as SGHAT and CDR2 as FQNNGV. CDR3 loop: CASSAEQGRDTEAFF. The DNA of the CDR3 is TGTGCCAGCAGCGCGGAGCAGGGGAGAGACACTGAAGCTTTCTTT.

The gene calls are TRBV12-3 or TRBV12-4 and TRBJ2-1; 9 nucleotides align to TRBD1. Losses at the gene ends were 0 bases for V and 2 bases for J; bases not matched to a gene: 11. The CDR3 has 19 residues. CDR3 in DNA: TGTGCCAGCAGTTTAGCGGCGGACAGGGGCCTTGGCGCCTACAATGAGCAGTTCTTC. Amino acid sequence: CASSLAADRGLGAYNEQFF.